The rows below give T cell receptor beta chains drawn from one sample of a study of blood T cell repertoires in COVID-19. Sequenced by immunoSEQ multiplex PCR; TCRdb stores in-frame clones only, minus some. The data hold 400,000 to 500,000 clones, with 70% to 90% observed a single time. Sequenced input: PBMCs or T cells enriched from blood (not recorded which). The receptor source for this set is a woman aged 18 to 35 who had been exposed to COVID-19. The CDR3 runs from the conserved cysteine through the conserved F or W. The order of the fields is clone size, V gene, J gene, D gene, CDR3 DNA, CDR3 protein. A D gene is named only where the DNA matches it firmly. Clone size is given for some rows only: seen once, a few or many times, or a class if the clone is expanded.

>NA|TRBV27|TRBJ2-7|NA
TGTGCCAGCAGCTTACCGGGACTGGAGGGGTACGAGCAGTACTTC
CASSLPGLEGYEQYF
>NA|TRBV7-6|TRBJ1-5|TRBD1
TGTGCCAGCAGCTTAGCGGTGGGACAGGGTAATCAGCCCCAGCATTTT
CASSLAVGQGNQPQHF
>NA|TRBV6-5|TRBJ1-2|TRBD1
TGTGCCAGCAGGGGGACAGCCCTATATGGCTACACCTTC
CASRGTALYGYTF
>NA|TRBV18|TRBJ1-2|TRBD1
TGTGCCAGCTCACCGACGACAGGGGTAGGCTACACCTTC
CASSPTTGVGYTF
>NA|TRBV18|TRBJ2-7|NA
TGTGCCAGCTCACCACCGCTACAGGAGGGCTACGAGCAGTACTTC
CASSPPLQEGYEQYF
>NA|TRBV28|TRBJ1-1|TRBD1
TGTGCCAGCAGTTTACCGGGACAGGGGATGCCAAACACTGAAGCTTTCTTT
CASSLPGQGMPNTEAFF
>NA|TRBV5-1|TRBJ2-1|TRBD2
TGCGCCAGCTCCAAACGGACTAGTCAGGGCAATGAGCAGTTCTTC
CASSKRTSQGNEQFF
>once|TRBV7-8|TRBJ1-5|TRBD1
TGTGCCAGCAACTCAGGGGGAAATCAGCCCCAGCATTTT
CASNSGGNQPQHF
>NA|TRBV29-1|TRBJ2-1|TRBD2
TGCAGCGTTGAAGGGGGTGGGACTAGCTTGTATGAGCAGTTCTTC
CSVEGGGTSLYEQFF
>NA|TRBV7-6|TRBJ1-4|TRBD1
TGTGCCAGCAGCGAGGACGGACAGGGCGATAATGAAAAACTGTTTTTT
CASSEDGQGDNEKLFF
>NA|TRBV12-3/TRBV12-4|TRBJ1-1|TRBD1
TGTGCCAGCAGCTGGGACAGGGTTATAGCTTTCTTT
CASSWDRVIAFF